The present entry profiles one TCR beta chain with its context. The sample originates from a study of T cell changes during pregnancy in multiple sclerosis. The method was immunoSEQ multiplex PCR; TCRdb's version includes in-frame clones alone and lacks a portion of them. The data contain 90,000 or so clones, around 94% of them singletons. CDR1 is ENHRY and CDR2 is SYGVKD in the germline V gene. The CDR3 extends over 14 amino acids. V shed 6 bases, J shed 2 bases, and the junction held 7 bases outside the gene matches. The rearrangement joins TRBV10-3 to TRBJ2-7, with 7 bases that match TRBD1. The sequence was obtained from a female donor in good health, enrolled as a control in a pregnancy study. The sequenced sample was peripheral blood, obtained after pregnancy. The CDR3 sequence is CAIRPGQNTYEQYF. Here the CDR3 DNA reads TGTGCCATCAGACCGGGACAGAATACCTACGAGCAGTACTTC.